Included here is one T cell receptor (beta chain) sequence, with context. What it recognizes is unknown. The data are from a study of blood T cells in healthy people across ages. Study-level points and caveats: It was found that TCR beta diversity correlated strongly with the percentage of naive T cells. Age advanced and TCR beta diversity per million T cells fell, roughly linearly.

The length of the CDR3 is 16 residues. The germline gives CDR1 SQVTM, CDR2 ANQGSEA. Every sample had a minimum of 6 million PBMCs isolated. Together with a sample-barcoded 5' primer, a J-beta primer mix was included in a second PCR lasting roughly 6 to 12 cycles. A template-switch adaptor with 12 random nucleotides tagged each cDNA molecule. Via MiXCR, TCRdb re-called the 5' RACE reads, giving one row per CDR3 protein. Seen here are around 1.7 million distinct CDR3 sequences, approximately 28% observed once, and the top ten hold over 7%. This TCR came from a woman in her thirties in good health. The chain has TRBV29-1 and TRBJ2-4; the match to TRBD1 covers 10 bases. The J call may be mistaken, given a closer DNA end match to TRBJ2-7. The specimen sequenced was blood. In nucleotides, the CDR3 is TGCAGCGTTGATACCCGGTGGGACAGGGGTGGCCACGAGCAGTACTTC. It translates to CSVDTRWDRGGHEQYF.